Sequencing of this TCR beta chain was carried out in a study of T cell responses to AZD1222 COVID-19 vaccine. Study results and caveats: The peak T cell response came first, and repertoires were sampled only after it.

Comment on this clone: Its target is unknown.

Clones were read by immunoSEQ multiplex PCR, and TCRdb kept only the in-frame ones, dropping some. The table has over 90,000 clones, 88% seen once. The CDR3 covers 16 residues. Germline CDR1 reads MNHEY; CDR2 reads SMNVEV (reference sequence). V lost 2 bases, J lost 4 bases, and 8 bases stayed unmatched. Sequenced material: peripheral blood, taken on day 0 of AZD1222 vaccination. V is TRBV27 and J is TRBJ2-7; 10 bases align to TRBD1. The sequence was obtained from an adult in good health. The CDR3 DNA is TGTGCCAGCAGTTTAAAACCCCCGGGACAGGGGTACGAGCAGTACTTC. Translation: CASSLKPPGQGYEQYF.